The 12 T cell receptor beta chains below all came from one sample that was sequenced in a study of blood T cell repertoires in COVID-19. The assay was immunoSEQ multiplex PCR, and TCRdb's table has in-frame clones only and misses some. Altogether 250,000 to 350,000 clones are present, nearly 90% being singletons, with the ten largest covering about 4.5%. Source material: PBMCs or T cells enriched from blood (not recorded which). The receptor set was obtained from a woman between 18 and 30 years old with acute COVID-19.

The chain joins TRBV18 to TRBJ2-7, with D possibly TRBD2 on 5 matching bases. Trimming removed 3 bases at V and 2 bases at J, with 11 bases between. The CDR3 spans 14 residues. The germline V gene has CDR1 KGHSH and CDR2 LQKENI. This chain's CDR3 is CASSPLPEAYEQYF. The DNA for the CDR3 is TGTGCCAGCTCACCCCTCCCGGAGGCCTACGAGCAGTACTTC.

V is TRBV2 and J is TRBJ1-1; 7 bases line up with TRBD1. The CDR3 extends over 13 amino acids. Germline V CDR1 and CDR2: SNHLY, FYNNEI. Unmatched junction bases numbered 2, after V lost 6 bases and J lost 1 base. DNA of the CDR3: TGTGCCAGCAGGCGGGACAGGAACACTGAAGCTTTCTTT. Its protein is CASRRDRNTEAFF.

The chain links TRBV6-5 to TRBJ1-5; no reliable D call. The germline V gene has CDR1 MNHEY and CDR2 SVGAGI. V was pared by 8 bases and J by 2 bases, with 10 bases between. This CDR3 region has 13 residues. The CDR3 DNA reads TGTGCCAGCGCGAGGTCCGGCAATCAGCCCCAGCATTTT. This sequence encodes CASARSGNQPQHF.

This clone was recorded a few times. This rearrangement joins TRBV14 to TRBJ2-5; 7 nucleotides match TRBD2. Germline-derived CDR1 and CDR2 are SGHDN and FVKESK. J gave up 1 base and V 6 bases, and 14 bases lay outside the gene matches. CDR3 length: 17 amino acids. CDR3 loop: CASSRIRGTTRQETQYF. Here the CDR3 DNA reads TGTGCCAGCAGTCGTATCCGCGGGACTACCCGCCAAGAGACCCAGTACTTC.

In its sample, this clone was seen once. The chain couples TRBV4-1 to TRBJ2-7; TRBD2 matches 7 bases. CDR1 and CDR2 (germline): MGHRA, YSYEKL. The V segment lost 0 bases and the J segment 5 bases; nucleotides outside the gene matches: 10. The CDR3 has 16 amino acids. The CDR3 DNA reads as TGCGCCAGCAGCCAAGATCTGGGGCAGGGACTACACGAGCAGTACTTC. Translating it yields CASSQDLGQGLHEQYF.

The chain links TRBV18 to TRBJ2-1, with TRBD2 matching 8 bases. This CDR3 has 15 residues. Looked up from germline, CDR1 is KGHSH and CDR2 is LQKENI. Unmatched junction bases numbered 11, after V lost 6 bases and J lost 7 bases. DNA of the CDR3: TGTGCCAGCTCCCGAGGGGAGCGGGAGTTTAATGAGCAGTTCTTC. Translation: CASSRGEREFNEQFF.

The chain has TRBV4-2 and TRBJ1-6, with 7 bases that match TRBD1. J gave up 7 bases and V 0 bases, and 3 bases lay outside the gene matches. The CDR3 runs 15 residues. From germline, CDR1 is LGHNA and CDR2 YNFKEQ. CDR3 residues: CASSQDVQGNSPLHF. As DNA, the CDR3 is TGTGCCAGCAGCCAAGACGTACAGGGGAATTCACCCCTCCACTTT.

V gene TRBV19 combines with J gene TRBJ1-5; D remains ambiguous. The length of the CDR3 is 13 residues. V gave up 6 bases and J gave up 5 bases, with 11 bases separating them. CDR1 LNHDA and CDR2 SQIVND come from the germline V gene (reference sequence). The CDR3 DNA follows: TGTGCCAGTAGGGGCACAAGCTATCAGCCCCAGCATTTT. Its translation is CASRGTSYQPQHF.

This chain uses TRBV10-3 with TRBJ2-7; no firm D call. CDR3 length: 13 amino acids. The V gene lost 6 bases and the J gene lost 0 bases, with 9 bases spanning the gap. From germline, CDR1 is ENHRY and CDR2 SYGVKD. The CDR3 DNA reads as TGTGCCATCAGGGGCGATAGCTCCTACGAGCAGTACTTC. Protein sequence: CAIRGDSSYEQYF.

The chain recombines TRBV5-1 with TRBJ1-1; 8 nucleotides match TRBD1. The V gene end was trimmed by 3 bases and the J gene end by 6 bases; junction bases not matched to a gene: 7. CDR3 length: 14 residues. CDR1 and CDR2 (germline): SGHRS, YFSETQ. CDR3 sequence reads: CASSSAGGAAEAFF. In DNA, the CDR3 is TGCGCCAGCAGCTCTGCAGGGGGCGCCGCTGAAGCTTTCTTT.

The J gene is TRBJ2-5, the V gene TRBV6-5; D ambiguous. This CDR3 is built from 11 residues. V was clipped by 8 bases and J by 2 bases, with 6 bases between them. The germline V gene has CDR1 MNHEY and CDR2 SVGAGI. The CDR3: CASPLQETQYF. DNA for the CDR3: TGTGCCAGCCCGTTACAAGAGACCCAGTACTTC.

This chain connects TRBV5-1 to TRBJ1-2, with 7 bases identical to TRBD1. This CDR3 contains 14 residues. Germline V lookup: CDR1 SGHRS, CDR2 YFSETQ. Trimming removed 2 bases from V and 1 base from J; junction bases left unmatched: 2. This CDR3 reads CASSLTGDNYGYTF. The CDR3, as DNA: TGCGCCAGCAGCTTAACAGGGGATAACTATGGCTACACCTTC. Full variable domain (missing parts from reference TRBV5-1 and TRBJ1-2): KAGVTQTPRYLIKTRGQQVTLSCSPISGHRSVSWYQQTPGQGLQFLFEYFSETQRNKGNFPGRFSGRQFSNSRSEMNVSTLELGDSALYLCASSLTGDNYGYTFGSGTRLTVV.